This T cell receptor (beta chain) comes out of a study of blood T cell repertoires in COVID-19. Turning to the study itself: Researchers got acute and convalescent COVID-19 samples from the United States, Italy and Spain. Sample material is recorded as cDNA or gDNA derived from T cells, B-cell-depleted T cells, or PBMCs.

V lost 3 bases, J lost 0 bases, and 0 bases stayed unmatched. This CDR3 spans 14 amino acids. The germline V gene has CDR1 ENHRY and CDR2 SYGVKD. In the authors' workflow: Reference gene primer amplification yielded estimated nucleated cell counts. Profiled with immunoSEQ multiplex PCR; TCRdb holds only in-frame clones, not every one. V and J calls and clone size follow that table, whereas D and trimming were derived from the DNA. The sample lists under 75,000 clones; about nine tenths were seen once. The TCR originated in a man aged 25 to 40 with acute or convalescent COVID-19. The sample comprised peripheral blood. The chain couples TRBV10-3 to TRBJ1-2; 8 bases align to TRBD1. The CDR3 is CAISEQGANYGYTF. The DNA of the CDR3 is TGTGCCATCAGTGAACAGGGGGCTAACTATGGCTACACCTTC.